This TCR beta chain was profiled in a study of OX40 agonist ivuxolimab in advanced cancers. On the study more broadly: Patients in dose escalation had liver, melanoma, kidney or head and neck cancers. Study-level findings and limits: At 0.1 to 3.0 mg/kg, clonal expansion of CD4+ and CD8+ blood T cells had occurred by week 6. Antigens targeted by the expanded peripheral T cells were not determined.

Blood specimens came from baseline, cycle 4 day 1, and cycle 7 day 1. Only a few counts were recorded for this clone. What it binds is unknown. The CDR3 runs to 13 residues. The germline gives CDR1 MGHRA, CDR2 YSYEKL. V lost 5 bases, J lost 0 bases, and 5 bases lay in between. Libraries were prepared by immunoSEQ multiplex PCR; TCRdb keeps only in-frame clonotypes and omits some of them. Here the sample spans 60,000 or so clones, about 85% being singletons. The sample was CD4+ or CD8+ T cells sorted from blood, taken in a trial of the OX40 agonist ivuxolimab. V gene TRBV4-1 combines with J gene TRBJ1-3; D is unclear. This sequence was found in an adult with an advanced solid tumor such as melanoma, head and neck, liver or kidney cancer. The CDR3 loop is CASSWNSGNTIYF. The CDR3 DNA follows: TGCGCCAGCAGCTGGAACTCTGGAAACACCATATATTTT.